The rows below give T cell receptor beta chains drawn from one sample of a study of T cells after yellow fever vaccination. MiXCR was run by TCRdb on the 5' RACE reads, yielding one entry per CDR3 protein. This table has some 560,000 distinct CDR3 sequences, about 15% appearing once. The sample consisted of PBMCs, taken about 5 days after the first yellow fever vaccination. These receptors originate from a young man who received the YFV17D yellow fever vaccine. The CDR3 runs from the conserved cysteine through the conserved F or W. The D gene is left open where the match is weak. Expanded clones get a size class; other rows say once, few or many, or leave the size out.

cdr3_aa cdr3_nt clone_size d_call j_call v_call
CATSARGTQYF TGTGCCACCAGTGCAAGGGGAACCCAGTACTTC few NA TRBJ2-5 TRBV24-1
CASGSAGGVYQPQHF TGTGCCAGCGGGTCCGCGGGGGGTGTGTATCAGCCCCAGCATTTT NA NA TRBJ1-5 TRBV7-2
CASSQGISDYGYTF TGTGCCAGCAGCCAAGGAATATCGGATTATGGCTACACCTTC NA NA TRBJ1-2 TRBV3-1
CASSLEGQVNYEQYF TGTGCCAGCAGCCTCGAGGGACAGGTAAACTACGAGCAGTACTTC many TRBD1 TRBJ2-7 TRBV7-6
CASSPVFREAFF TGTGCCAGCAGTCCCGTTTTCCGGGAAGCTTTCTTT NA NA TRBJ1-1 TRBV6-1
CASKIRDSYTEAFF TGTGCCAGCAAAATTAGGGACAGCTATACTGAAGCTTTCTTT NA TRBD1 TRBJ1-1 TRBV19
CATSLAPGTQYF TGTGCCACCAGCCTCGCCCCGGGTACGCAGTATTTT few NA TRBJ2-3 TRBV15
CSALRIEAFF TGCAGTGCTCTCAGGATTGAAGCTTTCTTT NA NA TRBJ1-1 TRBV20-1
CASSESPVQETQYF TGTGCCAGCAGTGAATCACCAGTCCAAGAGACCCAGTACTTC few NA TRBJ2-5 TRBV6-1
CASWPRRRGVTDTQYF TGTGCCAGCTGGCCCCGGAGGCGGGGGGTTACAGATACGCAGTATTTT many TRBD2 TRBJ2-3 TRBV27
CSARTGREDEQFF TGCAGTGCACGGACAGGGAGGGAGGATGAGCAGTTCTTC NA NA TRBJ2-1 TRBV20-1
CASSLGLLINF TGTGCCAGCAGCTTAGGGCTTCTTATTAACTTT NA NA TRBJ1-6 TRBV11-2
CSAGQGTNEQFF TGCAGTGCAGGACAGGGGACCAATGAGCAGTTCTTC NA TRBD1 TRBJ2-1 TRBV20-1
CASSLGQGADTQYF TGTGCCAGCAGCTTAGGACAGGGGGCAGATACGCAGTATTTT many TRBD1 TRBJ2-3 TRBV5-5
CAISESVGASNQPQHF TGTGCCATCAGTGAGTCGGTTGGGGCGAGCAATCAGCCCCAGCATTTT few NA TRBJ1-5 TRBV10-3
CASRGLAGGGKQFF TGTGCCAGCAGGGGACTAGCGGGGGGGGGTAAGCAGTTCTTC NA TRBD2 TRBJ2-1 TRBV12-3/TRBV12-4
CASSLVGGSTEAFF TGTGCCAGCAGCTTAGTTGGGGGTTCGACTGAAGCTTTCTTT many NA TRBJ1-1 TRBV7-9
CASSDPTTGELFF TGTGCCAGCAGTGACCCCACCACCGGGGAGCTGTTTTTT NA NA TRBJ2-2 TRBV6-4
CATPDADTQYF TGTGCCACACCCGACGCGGATACGCAGTATTTT few NA TRBJ2-3 TRBV12-3/TRBV12-4
CASSYSTGQWDTQYF TGTGCCAGCAGTTACTCGACCGGACAGTGGGATACGCAGTATTTT NA NA TRBJ2-3 TRBV6-5
CSARVGGTNEKLFF TGCAGTGCTAGAGTTGGAGGAACTAATGAAAAACTGTTTTTT NA NA TRBJ1-4 TRBV20-1
CASSSGLASEQFF TGCGCCAGCAGCTCGGGACTAGCCAGTGAGCAGTTCTTC few TRBD2 TRBJ2-1 TRBV5-1
CASSQAHNSPYGYTF TGTGCCAGCAGCCAAGCGCACAATAGTCCCTATGGCTACACCTTC NA NA TRBJ1-2 TRBV14
CASSPGTGGYNEQFF TGTGCCAGCAGCCCCGGGACAGGGGGCTACAATGAGCAGTTCTTC medium-sized TRBD1 TRBJ2-1 TRBV7-3
CARLGGPGANVLTF TGTGCCAGACTAGGCGGCCCTGGGGCCAACGTCCTGACTTTC once NA TRBJ2-6 TRBV6-2/TRBV6-3
CASSFSGVYNEQFF TGTGCCAGCAGTTTTAGCGGGGTCTACAATGAGCAGTTCTTC few TRBD2 TRBJ2-1 TRBV6-5
CATSREGRDNTEAFF TGTGCCACCAGCAGAGAGGGCAGGGATAACACTGAAGCTTTCTTT NA NA TRBJ1-1 TRBV15
CASSLGFFDSAYEQYF TGTGCCAGCAGCTTAGGATTCTTTGACTCCGCCTACGAGCAGTACTTC NA NA TRBJ2-7 TRBV7-9
CASSSDSRGYTF TGTGCCAGCAGCTCGGACTCCCGCGGCTACACCTTC NA NA TRBJ1-2 TRBV7-2
CASTNSGQGYNEQFF TGCGCCAGCACCAACTCGGGACAGGGGTACAATGAGCAGTTCTTC NA TRBD1 TRBJ2-1 TRBV5-1
CASTHLGTENEQFF TGTGCCAGCACTCACCTAGGGACAGAGAATGAGCAGTTCTTC few TRBD1 TRBJ2-1 TRBV27
CSVAGGFNQPQHF TGCAGCGTTGCGGGCGGATTCAATCAGCCCCAGCATTTT few NA TRBJ1-5 TRBV29-1
CASIGQGSSYEQYF TGCGCCAGCATCGGACAGGGGTCCAGCTACGAGCAGTACTTC few TRBD1 TRBJ2-7 TRBV10-2
CASSQGSPPSDTQYF TGCGCCAGCAGCCAAGGGTCACCCCCGTCGGATACGCAGTATTTT NA NA TRBJ2-3 TRBV4-1
CASSLNAGISEQFF TGTGCCAGCAGCTTAAATGCGGGGATCAGTGAGCAGTTCTTC once NA TRBJ2-1 TRBV7-2
CASSQVQDRYNEQFF TGTGCCAGCAGCCAAGTCCAGGACAGATACAATGAGCAGTTCTTC few NA TRBJ2-1 TRBV14
CASSRARGDTQYF TGTGCCAGCTCGCGGGCGAGGGGAGATACGCAGTATTTT NA NA TRBJ2-3 TRBV12-3/TRBV12-4
CASSSNRRGSYNEQFF TGTGCCAGCAGTTCAAATAGAAGGGGTTCCTACAATGAGCAGTTCTTC many NA TRBJ2-1 TRBV28
CASSSTAGGYEQFF TGTGCCAGCAGCTCAACAGCGGGGGGGTATGAGCAGTTCTTC NA TRBD2 TRBJ2-1 TRBV7-2
CASSQEGKSTDTQYF TGTGCCAGCAGCCAAGAGGGGAAAAGCACAGATACGCAGTATTTT NA NA TRBJ2-3 TRBV4-2
CSAPGGSGGISTDTQYF TGCAGTGCCCCAGGGGGTAGCGGGGGAATAAGCACAGATACGCAGTATTTT few TRBD2 TRBJ2-3 TRBV20-1